The TCR beta chain described here comes from a study of blood T cell repertoires in COVID-19. Overall study: Specimens from acute and convalescent COVID-19 originated in the United States, Italy and Spain. Sample material is recorded as cDNA or gDNA derived from T cells, B-cell-depleted T cells, or PBMCs.

The authors' processing: Reference gene primer amplification yielded estimated nucleated cell counts. Some clones are missing from TCRdb's copy, which holds only in-frame ones; the method was immunoSEQ multiplex PCR. The V and J calls and clone size come from that table; D and trimming were worked out from the DNA. The sample has some 150,000 clones, about 87% seen once. The CDR3 loop spans 14 amino acids. CDR1 SGHVS and CDR2 FQNEAQ come from the germline V gene. Trimming shortened V by 3 bases and J by 5 bases, and 11 bases separated the two germline ends. The specimen sequenced was peripheral blood. V is TRBV7-8 and J is TRBJ1-5, with D maybe TRBD1 (5 bases). The TCR sequence derives from a woman aged 40 to 49 with acute or convalescent COVID-19. CDR3 protein: CASSFGRGDQPQHF. CDR3 DNA sequence: TGTGCCAGCAGCTTTGGACGGGGGGATCAGCCCCAGCATTTT.